This T cell receptor beta chain was documented in a study of early T cells in non-severe SARS-CoV-2 infection (dated by TCRdb to about 2021). In the study overall: TCR sequencing used bulk RNA from unsorted whole blood, so alpha and beta chains could not be paired.

There are many counts of this clonotype. It has no known antigen specificity. No base quality information exists; no much larger clone differs at one position. A case-control design nested within a healthcare worker cohort in London, UK, was used, with weekly nasopharyngeal swab PCR tests and blood sampling performed. Healthcare workers were enrolled in the week of the UK lockdown, from 23 to 31 March 2020, and were followed every week for up to about 15 weeks. The study at large found these results: VDJdb matching was skewed toward anti-spike CD8 responses and likely underestimated virus-specific expansions by missing private and CD4 specificities.

The library was obtained by 5' RACE. The run used a NextSeq 500. The TCR library protocol attached unique molecular identifiers to individual cDNA molecules to correct for sequencing error and PCR bias. Sequencing covered both TCR alpha and beta chains, and within each sample the abundances of alpha and beta sequences were tightly co-correlated. In the original analysis: Decombinator V4 was used to annotate the V gene, J gene and CDR3 of the TCR sequences. Expanded TCRs were defined as changing significantly between any two time points under a Poisson model with p below 0.0001. TCR abundances were normalised to the total number of TCRs sequenced per sample and were expressed as counts per million. MAIT TCRs were defined by TRAV1-2 paired with TRAJ12, TRAJ20 or TRAJ33, and iNKT TCRs by TRAV10 paired with TRAJ18. VDJdb, accessed 1 November 2021, was searched for CMV, EBV and SARS-CoV-2 annotated TCRs, excluding TCRs annotated for multiple antigens. The public reads were quality trimmed at Q25 with fastp and then assembled into clones with MiXCR by TCRdb, keeping productive beta chains. Identical CDR3 protein sequences are pooled into one entry, listed with their most common genes and DNA. The V and J calls, along with clone size, are taken from TCRdb and not from the paper's own processing. The sample records some 48,000 distinct CDR3 sequences, around 10% of which are singletons. Roughly 8.3% of the sample is in the top ten clones.

The CDR3 contains 14 residues, cysteine and phenylalanine counted. The only DNA kept is the CDR3, 42 bases in frame from the first base. Ends trimmed: V by 5 bases, J by 4 bases; bases unmatched to a gene: 6. CDR1 SQVTM and CDR2 ANQGSEA were looked up in the germline V gene. This receptor was obtained from an adult who was a healthcare worker with PCR-confirmed SARS-CoV-2 infection or an uninfected control (not recorded which). The chain is encoded by TRBV29-1 joined to TRBJ2-5; a stretch of 11 junction bases matches TRBD1. Material: whole blood. The CDR3 corresponds to CSVRTGGPGETQYF. The bases read TGCAGCGTTAGGACAGGGGGCCCGGGAGAGACCCAGTACTTC.